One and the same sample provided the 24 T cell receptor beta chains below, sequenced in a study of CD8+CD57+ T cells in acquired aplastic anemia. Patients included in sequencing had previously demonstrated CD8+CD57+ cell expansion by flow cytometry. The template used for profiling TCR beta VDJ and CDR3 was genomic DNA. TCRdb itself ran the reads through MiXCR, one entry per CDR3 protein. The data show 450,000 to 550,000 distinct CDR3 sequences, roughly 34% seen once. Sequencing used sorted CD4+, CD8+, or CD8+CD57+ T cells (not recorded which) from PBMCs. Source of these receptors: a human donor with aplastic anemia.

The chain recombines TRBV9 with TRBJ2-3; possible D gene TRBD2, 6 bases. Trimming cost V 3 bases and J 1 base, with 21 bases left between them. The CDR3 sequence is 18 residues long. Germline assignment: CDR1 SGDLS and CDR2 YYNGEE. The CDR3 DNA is TGTGCCAGCAGCGCTACGAAAGAGGGTGGAGGGGGCACAGATACGCAGTATTTT. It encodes CASSATKEGGGGTDTQYF. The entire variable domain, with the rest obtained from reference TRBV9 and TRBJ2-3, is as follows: DSGVTQTPKHLITATGQRVTLRCSPRSGDLSVYWYQQSLDQGLQFLIQYYNGEERAKGNILERFSAQQFPDLHSELNLSSLELGDSALYFCASSATKEGGGGTDTQYFGPGTRLTVL.

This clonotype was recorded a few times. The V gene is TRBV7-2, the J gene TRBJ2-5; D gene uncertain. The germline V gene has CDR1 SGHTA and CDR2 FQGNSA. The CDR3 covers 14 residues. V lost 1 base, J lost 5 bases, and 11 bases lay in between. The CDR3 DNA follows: TGTGCCAGCAGCTTAGACTCCGGATCGGAGACCCAGTACTTC. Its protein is CASSLDSGSETQYF.

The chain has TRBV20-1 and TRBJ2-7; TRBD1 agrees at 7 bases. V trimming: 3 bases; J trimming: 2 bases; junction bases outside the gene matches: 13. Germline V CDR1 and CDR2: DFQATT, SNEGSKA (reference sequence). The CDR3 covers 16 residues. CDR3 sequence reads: CSARAGDRADPYEQYF. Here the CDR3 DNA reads TGCAGTGCTAGGGCTGGTGACAGGGCCGACCCCTACGAGCAGTACTTC.

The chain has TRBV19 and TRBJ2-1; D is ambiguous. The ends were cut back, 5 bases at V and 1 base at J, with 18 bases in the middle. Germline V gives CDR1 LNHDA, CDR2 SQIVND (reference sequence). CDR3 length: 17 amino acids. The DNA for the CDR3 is TGTGCCAGTAGTCGCAGAAAATTAGGCAAGTCCTACAATGAGCAGTTCTTC. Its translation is CASSRRKLGKSYNEQFF.

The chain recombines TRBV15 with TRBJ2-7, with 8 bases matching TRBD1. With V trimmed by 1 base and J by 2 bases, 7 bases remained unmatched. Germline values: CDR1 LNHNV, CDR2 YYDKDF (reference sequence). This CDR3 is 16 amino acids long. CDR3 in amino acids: CATSRVKGQETYEQYF. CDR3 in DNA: TGTGCCACCAGCAGAGTTAAGGGACAGGAGACCTACGAGCAGTACTTC.

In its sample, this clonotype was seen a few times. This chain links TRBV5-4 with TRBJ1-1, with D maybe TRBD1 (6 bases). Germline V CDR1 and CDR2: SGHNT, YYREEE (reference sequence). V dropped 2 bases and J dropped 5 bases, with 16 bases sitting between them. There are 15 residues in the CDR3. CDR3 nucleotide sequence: TGTGCCAGCAGCTTTAGGGAAGCAGGGGAAACTGAAGCTTTCTTT. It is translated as CASSFREAGETEAFF. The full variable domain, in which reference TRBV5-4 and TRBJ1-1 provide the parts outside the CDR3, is ETGVTQSPTHLIKTRGQQVTLRCSSQSGHNTVSWYQQALGQGPQFIFQYYREEENGRGNFPPRFSGLQFPNYSSELNVNALELDDSALYLCASSFREAGETEAFFGQGTRLTVV.

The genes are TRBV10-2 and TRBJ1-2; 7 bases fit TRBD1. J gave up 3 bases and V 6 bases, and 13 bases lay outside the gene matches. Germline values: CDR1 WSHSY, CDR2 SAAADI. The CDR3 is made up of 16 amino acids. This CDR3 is CASRPGQRERYYGYTF. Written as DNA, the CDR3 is TGCGCCAGCAGGCCGGGACAGCGCGAGCGATACTATGGCTACACCTTC.

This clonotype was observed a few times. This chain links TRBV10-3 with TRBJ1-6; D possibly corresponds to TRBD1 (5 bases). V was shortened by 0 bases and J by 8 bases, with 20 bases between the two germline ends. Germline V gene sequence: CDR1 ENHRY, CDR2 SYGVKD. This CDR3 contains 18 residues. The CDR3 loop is CAISESTLGTLKDSPLHF. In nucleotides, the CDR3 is TGTGCCATCAGTGAGTCGACGTTGGGGACTTTAAAGGATTCACCCCTCCACTTT.

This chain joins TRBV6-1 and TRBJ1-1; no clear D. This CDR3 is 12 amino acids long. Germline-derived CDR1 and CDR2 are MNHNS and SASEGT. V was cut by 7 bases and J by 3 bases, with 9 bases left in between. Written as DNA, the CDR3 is TGTGCCAGCACCGCAGGCTACACTGAAGCTTTCTTT. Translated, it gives CASTAGYTEAFF.

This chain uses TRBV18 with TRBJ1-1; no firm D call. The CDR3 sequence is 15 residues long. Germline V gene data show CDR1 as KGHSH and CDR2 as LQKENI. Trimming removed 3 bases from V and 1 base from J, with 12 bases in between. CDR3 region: CASSPGGKSNTEAFF. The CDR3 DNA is TGTGCCAGCTCACCCGGCGGAAAATCGAACACTGAAGCTTTCTTT.

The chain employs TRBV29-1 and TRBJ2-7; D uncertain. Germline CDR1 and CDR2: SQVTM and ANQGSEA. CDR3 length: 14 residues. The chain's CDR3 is CSARDKDGLYEQYF. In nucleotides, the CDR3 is TGCAGTGCTAGAGATAAAGACGGGTTATACGAGCAGTACTTC.

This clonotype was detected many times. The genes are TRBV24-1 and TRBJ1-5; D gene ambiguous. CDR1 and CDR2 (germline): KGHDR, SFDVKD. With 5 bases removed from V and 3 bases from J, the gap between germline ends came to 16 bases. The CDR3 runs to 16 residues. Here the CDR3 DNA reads TGTGCCACCAGTGCAATAAGCCTACAAAACAATCAGCCCCAGCATTTT. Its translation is CATSAISLQNNQPQHF.

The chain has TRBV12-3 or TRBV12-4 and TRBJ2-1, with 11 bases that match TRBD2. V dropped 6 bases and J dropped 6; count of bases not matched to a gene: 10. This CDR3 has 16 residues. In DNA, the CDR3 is TGTGCCAGCAGCAATATAGCGGGAGGGCCTCCCAATGAGCAGTTCTTC. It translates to CASSNIAGGPPNEQFF.

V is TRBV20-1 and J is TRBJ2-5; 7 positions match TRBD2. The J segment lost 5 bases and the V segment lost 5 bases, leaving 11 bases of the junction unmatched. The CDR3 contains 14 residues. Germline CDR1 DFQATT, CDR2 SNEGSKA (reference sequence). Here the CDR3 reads CSAPQVGTTETQYF. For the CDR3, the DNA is TGCAGTGCTCCCCAAGTGGGGACTACGGAGACCCAGTACTTC.

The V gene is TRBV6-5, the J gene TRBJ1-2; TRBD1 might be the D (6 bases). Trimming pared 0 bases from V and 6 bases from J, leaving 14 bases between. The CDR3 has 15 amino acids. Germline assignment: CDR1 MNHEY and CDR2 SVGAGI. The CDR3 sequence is CASSYSMRQEDGYTF. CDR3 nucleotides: TGTGCCAGCAGTTACTCGATGAGACAGGAGGATGGCTACACCTTC.

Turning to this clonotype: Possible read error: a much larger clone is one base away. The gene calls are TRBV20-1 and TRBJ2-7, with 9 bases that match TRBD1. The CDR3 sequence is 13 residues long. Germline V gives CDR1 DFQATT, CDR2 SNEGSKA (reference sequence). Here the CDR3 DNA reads TGCAGTGCTAGTGGGACAGGGCCTCGGGAGCGGTACTTC. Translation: CSASGTGPRERYF.

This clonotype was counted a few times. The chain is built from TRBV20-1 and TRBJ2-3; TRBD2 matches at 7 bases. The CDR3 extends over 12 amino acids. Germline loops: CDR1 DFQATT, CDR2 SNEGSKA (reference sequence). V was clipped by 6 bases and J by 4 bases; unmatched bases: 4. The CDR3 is CSAGDYSDTQYF. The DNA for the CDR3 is TGCAGTGCCGGGGACTATTCAGATACGCAGTATTTT.

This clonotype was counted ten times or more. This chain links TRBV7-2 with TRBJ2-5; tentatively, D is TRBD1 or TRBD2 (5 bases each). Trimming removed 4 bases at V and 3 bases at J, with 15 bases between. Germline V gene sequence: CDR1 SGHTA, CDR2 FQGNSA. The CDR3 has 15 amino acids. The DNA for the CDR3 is TGTGCCAGCAGCTCCGACCCGGGACGGGAAGAGACCCAGTACTTC. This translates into CASSSDPGREETQYF.

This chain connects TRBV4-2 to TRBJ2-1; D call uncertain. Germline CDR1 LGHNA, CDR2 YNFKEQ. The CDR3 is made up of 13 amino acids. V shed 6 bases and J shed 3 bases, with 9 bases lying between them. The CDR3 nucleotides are TGTGCCAGCAGAAAGGACGGCTACAATGAGCAGTTCTTC. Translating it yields CASRKDGYNEQFF.

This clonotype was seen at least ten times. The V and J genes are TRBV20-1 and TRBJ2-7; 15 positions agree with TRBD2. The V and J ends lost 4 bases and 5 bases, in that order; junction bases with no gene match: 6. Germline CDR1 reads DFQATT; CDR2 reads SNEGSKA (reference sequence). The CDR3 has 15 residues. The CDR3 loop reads CSATGLAGGPNEQYF. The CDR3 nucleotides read TGCAGTGCTACAGGACTAGCGGGGGGGCCCAACGAGCAGTACTTC.

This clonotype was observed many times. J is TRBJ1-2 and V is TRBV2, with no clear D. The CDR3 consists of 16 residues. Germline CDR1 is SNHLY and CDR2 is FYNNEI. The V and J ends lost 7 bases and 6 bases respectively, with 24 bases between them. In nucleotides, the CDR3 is TGTGCCAGCACCTTCCCTGGGATAGACTTGCGTAATGGCTACACCTTC. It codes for CASTFPGIDLRNGYTF.

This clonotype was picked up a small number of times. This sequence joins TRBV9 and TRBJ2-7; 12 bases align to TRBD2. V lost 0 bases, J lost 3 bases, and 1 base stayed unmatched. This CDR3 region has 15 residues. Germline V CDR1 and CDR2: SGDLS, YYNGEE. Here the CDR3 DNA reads TGTGCCAGCAGCGTAGGGACTAGCGGGATCTACGAGCAGTACTTC. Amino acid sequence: CASSVGTSGIYEQYF.

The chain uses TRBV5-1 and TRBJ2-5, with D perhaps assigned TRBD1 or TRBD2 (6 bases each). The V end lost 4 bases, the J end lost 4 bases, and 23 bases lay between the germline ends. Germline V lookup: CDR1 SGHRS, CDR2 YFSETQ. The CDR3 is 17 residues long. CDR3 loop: CASSTNRDTRRGETQYF. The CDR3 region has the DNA TGCGCCAGCAGCACCAACCGGGACACACGGCGGGGAGAGACCCAGTACTTC.

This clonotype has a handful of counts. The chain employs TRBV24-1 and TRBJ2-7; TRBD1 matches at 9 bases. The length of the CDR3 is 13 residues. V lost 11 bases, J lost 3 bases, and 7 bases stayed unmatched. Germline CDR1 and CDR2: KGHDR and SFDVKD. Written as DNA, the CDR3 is TGTGCCAGCCGCGACAGGGGGATCTACGAGCAGTACTTC. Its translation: CASRDRGIYEQYF.